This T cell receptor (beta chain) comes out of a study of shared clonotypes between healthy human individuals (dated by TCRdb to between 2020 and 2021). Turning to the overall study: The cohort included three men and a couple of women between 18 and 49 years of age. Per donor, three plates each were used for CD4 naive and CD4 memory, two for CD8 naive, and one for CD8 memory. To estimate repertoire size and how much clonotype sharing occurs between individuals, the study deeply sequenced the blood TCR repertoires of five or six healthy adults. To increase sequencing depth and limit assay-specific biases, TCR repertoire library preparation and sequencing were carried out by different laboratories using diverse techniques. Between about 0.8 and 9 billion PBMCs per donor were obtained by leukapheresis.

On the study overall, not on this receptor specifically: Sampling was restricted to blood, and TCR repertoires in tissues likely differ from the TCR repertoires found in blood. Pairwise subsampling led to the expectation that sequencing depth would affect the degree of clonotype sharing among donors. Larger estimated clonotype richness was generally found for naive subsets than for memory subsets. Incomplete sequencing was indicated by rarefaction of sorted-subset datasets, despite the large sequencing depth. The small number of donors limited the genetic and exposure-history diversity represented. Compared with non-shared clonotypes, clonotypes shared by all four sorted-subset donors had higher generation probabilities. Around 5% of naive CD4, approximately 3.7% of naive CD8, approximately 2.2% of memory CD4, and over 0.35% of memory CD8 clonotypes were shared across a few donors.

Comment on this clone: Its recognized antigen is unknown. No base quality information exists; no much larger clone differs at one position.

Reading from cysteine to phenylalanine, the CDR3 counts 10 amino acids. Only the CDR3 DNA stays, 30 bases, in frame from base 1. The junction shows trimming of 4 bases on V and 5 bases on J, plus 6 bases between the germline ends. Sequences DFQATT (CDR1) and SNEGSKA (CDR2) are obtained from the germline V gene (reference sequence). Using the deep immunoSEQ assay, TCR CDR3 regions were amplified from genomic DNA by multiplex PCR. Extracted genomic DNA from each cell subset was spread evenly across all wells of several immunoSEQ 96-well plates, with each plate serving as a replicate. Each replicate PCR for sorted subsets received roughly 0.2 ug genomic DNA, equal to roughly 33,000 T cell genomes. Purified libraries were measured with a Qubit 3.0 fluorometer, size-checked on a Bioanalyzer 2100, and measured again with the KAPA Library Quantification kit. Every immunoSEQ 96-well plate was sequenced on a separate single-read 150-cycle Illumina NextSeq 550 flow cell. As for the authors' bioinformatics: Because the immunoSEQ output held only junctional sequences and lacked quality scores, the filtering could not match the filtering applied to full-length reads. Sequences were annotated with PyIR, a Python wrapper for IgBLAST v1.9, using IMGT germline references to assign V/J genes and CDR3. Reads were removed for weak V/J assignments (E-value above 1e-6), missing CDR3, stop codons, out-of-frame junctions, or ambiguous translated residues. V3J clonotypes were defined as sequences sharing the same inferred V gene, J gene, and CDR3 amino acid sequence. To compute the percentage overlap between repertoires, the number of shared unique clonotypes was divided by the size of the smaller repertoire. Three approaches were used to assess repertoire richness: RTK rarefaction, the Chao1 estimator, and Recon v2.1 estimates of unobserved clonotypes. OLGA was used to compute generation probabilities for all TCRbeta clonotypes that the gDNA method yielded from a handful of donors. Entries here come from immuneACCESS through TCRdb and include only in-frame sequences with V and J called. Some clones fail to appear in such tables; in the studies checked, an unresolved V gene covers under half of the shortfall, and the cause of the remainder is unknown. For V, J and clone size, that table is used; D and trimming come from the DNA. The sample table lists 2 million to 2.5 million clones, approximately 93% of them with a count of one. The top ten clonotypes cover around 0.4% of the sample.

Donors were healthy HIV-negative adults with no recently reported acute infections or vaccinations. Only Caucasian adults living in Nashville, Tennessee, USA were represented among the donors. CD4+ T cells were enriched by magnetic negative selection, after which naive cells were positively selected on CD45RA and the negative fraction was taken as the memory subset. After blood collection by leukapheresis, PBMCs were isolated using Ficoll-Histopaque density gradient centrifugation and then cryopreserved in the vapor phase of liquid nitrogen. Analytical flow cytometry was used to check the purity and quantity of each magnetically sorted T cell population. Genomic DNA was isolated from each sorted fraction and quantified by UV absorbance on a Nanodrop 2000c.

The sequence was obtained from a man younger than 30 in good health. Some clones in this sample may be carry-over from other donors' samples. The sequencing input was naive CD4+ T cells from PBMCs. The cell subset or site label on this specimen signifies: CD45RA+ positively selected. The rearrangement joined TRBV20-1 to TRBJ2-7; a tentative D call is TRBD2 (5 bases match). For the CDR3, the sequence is CSATGNEQYF. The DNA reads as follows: TGCAGTGCTACGGGGAACGAGCAGTACTTC.